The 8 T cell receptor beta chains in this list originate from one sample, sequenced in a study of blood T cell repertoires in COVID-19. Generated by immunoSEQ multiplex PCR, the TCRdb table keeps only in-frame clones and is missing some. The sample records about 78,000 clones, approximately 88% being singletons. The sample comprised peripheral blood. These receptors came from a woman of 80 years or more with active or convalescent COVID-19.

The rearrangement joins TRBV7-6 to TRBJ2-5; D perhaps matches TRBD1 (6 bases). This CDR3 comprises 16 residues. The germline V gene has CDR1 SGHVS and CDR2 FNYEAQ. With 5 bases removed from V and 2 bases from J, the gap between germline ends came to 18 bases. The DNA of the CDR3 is TGTGCCAGCAGCCCATACGGCAGGGGCGAGCAAGAGACCCAGTACTTC. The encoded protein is CASSPYGRGEQETQYF.

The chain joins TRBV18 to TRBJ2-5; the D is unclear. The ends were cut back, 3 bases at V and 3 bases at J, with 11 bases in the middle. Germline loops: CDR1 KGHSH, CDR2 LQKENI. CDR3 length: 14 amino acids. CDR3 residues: CASSPLDAEETQYF. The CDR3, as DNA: TGTGCCAGCTCACCGCTTGACGCGGAAGAGACCCAGTACTTC.

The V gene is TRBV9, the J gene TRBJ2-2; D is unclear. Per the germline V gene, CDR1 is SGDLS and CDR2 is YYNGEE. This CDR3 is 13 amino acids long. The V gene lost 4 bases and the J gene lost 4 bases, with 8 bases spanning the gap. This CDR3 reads CASSPRLTGELFF. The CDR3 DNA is TGTGCCAGCAGCCCGCGACTCACCGGGGAGCTGTTTTTT.

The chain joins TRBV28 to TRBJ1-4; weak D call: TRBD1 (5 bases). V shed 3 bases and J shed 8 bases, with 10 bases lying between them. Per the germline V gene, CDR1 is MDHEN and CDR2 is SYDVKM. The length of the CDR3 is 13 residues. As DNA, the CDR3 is TGTGCCAGCAGTTTTGCGGGGGACGAAAAACTGTTTTTT. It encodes CASSFAGDEKLFF.

The DNA for the CDR3 is TGTGCCAGCAGTTTAGGCGGAGGAACCCTCCACTTT. This gives the protein CASSLGGGTLHF. The chain couples TRBV12-3 or TRBV12-4 to TRBJ1-6, with D hard to call. The CDR3 loop spans 12 amino acids. Trimming cost V 1 base and J 14 bases, with 9 bases left between them.

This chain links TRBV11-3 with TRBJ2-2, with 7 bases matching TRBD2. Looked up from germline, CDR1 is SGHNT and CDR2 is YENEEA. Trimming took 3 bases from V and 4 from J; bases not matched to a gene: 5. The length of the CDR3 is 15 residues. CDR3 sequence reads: CASSFLSGGTGELFF. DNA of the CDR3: TGTGCCAGCAGCTTCCTTTCGGGGGGCACCGGGGAGCTGTTTTTT.

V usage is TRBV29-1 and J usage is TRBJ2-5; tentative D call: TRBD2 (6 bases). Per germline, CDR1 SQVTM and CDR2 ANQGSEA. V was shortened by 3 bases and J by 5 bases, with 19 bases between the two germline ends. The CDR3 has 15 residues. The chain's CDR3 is CSVDPASDHEETQYF. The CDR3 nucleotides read TGCAGCGTTGACCCGGCTAGCGACCACGAGGAGACCCAGTACTTC.

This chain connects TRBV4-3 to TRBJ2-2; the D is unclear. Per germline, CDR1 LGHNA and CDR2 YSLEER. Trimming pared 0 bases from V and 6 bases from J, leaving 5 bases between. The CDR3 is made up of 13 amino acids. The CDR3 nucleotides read TGCGCCAGCAGCCAAGACCGAGCCGGGGAGCTGTTTTTT. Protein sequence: CASSQDRAGELFF.